The clone carrying this TCR beta chain was observed at least ten times. Antigen: not known. This record belongs to a study of identical twins. The study's findings and limits: The authors noted that invariant MAIT and iNKT cells could partly confound zero-insertion analyses. Out-of-frame alpha sequences that twins shared showed excess low generation probability.

Template switching supplied a universal primer site; unique molecular identifiers were carried on the cDNA. TCRdb re-called the 5' RACE reads with MiXCR, one entry per CDR3 protein. The repertoire consists of approximately 260,000 distinct CDR3 sequences, with around 8.8% occurring once and the leading ten covering less than 4%. V shed 4 bases and J shed 2 bases, with 12 bases lying between them. The length of the CDR3 is 14 residues. CDR1 SGHDT and CDR2 YYEEEE come from the germline V gene. The sample also formed part of further work on yellow fever vaccine responses in identical twins.

The chain recombines TRBV5-6 with TRBJ1-2; no clear D. Specimen: CD8+ T cells sorted from blood. This clonotype was obtained from a woman aged 18-29 years in good health. Written as DNA, the CDR3 is TGTGCCAGCAGCGCCGCCGAGCTAAACTATGGCTACACCTTC. As protein: CASSAAELNYGYTF.